These 24 T cell receptor beta chains share one sample of origin, sequenced in a study of blood T cell repertoires in COVID-19. The table came from immunoSEQ multiplex PCR; TCRdb's copy has only in-frame clones and leaves some out. The profile covers 140,000 or so clones, with roughly four fifths appearing a single time and over 9% taken by the ten largest. Material: PBMCs or T cells enriched from blood (not recorded which). These receptor sequences come from a man aged 50 to 59 who had recovered from COVID-19.

The V gene is TRBV7-6, the J gene TRBJ1-2; D unresolved. Per germline, CDR1 SGHVS and CDR2 FNYEAQ. This CDR3 comprises 14 residues. Trimming shortened V by 1 base and J by 0 bases, and 6 bases separated the two germline ends. The CDR3 region is CASSLGQANYGYTF. The CDR3 DNA sequence: TGTGCCAGCAGCTTAGGGCAGGCTAACTATGGCTACACCTTC.

V gene TRBV19 combines with J gene TRBJ2-7; D is unresolved. Germline CDR1 and CDR2: LNHDA and SQIVND (reference sequence). Trimming pared 1 base from V and 0 bases from J, leaving 7 bases between. The CDR3 is made up of 14 amino acids. This chain's CDR3 is CASSIGTSSYEQYF. The DNA for the CDR3 is TGTGCCAGTAGTATAGGCACTTCCTCCTACGAGCAGTACTTC.

The chain links TRBV9 to TRBJ2-5, with 11 nucleotides matching TRBD2. CDR1 SGDLS and CDR2 YYNGEE come from the germline V gene. The trim removed 2 bases at V and 3 bases at J, leaving 0 bases unmatched. The CDR3 consists of 14 residues. The CDR3 sequence: CASSVSGGEETQYF. In DNA form, the CDR3 reads TGTGCCAGCAGCGTTAGCGGGGGGGAAGAGACCCAGTACTTC. Full variable domain (rest looked up from reference TRBV9 and TRBJ2-5): DSGVTQTPKHLITATGQRVTLRCSPRSGDLSVYWYQQSLDQGLQFLIQYYNGEERAKGNILERFSAQQFPDLHSELNLSSLELGDSALYFCASSVSGGEETQYFGPGTRLLVL.

The chain links TRBV7-9 to TRBJ2-3; the match to TRBD2 covers 8 bases. Germline V gene data show CDR1 as SEHNR and CDR2 as FQNEAQ (reference sequence). The CDR3 contains 16 residues. Unmatched junction bases numbered 6, after V lost 2 bases and J lost 2 bases. The CDR3 bases are TGTGCCAGCAGCTTATTGGTAGCGGGGTACACAGATACGCAGTATTTT. Protein sequence: CASSLLVAGYTDTQYF.

This clone was detected a few times. The chain uses TRBV5-1 and TRBJ2-7; 10 bases line up with TRBD1. With V trimmed by 3 bases and J by 5 bases, 5 bases remained unmatched. The CDR3 runs to 14 residues. Germline CDR1 reads SGHRS; CDR2 reads YFSETQ. The CDR3: CASSSGQGNHEQYF. CDR3 sequence (DNA): TGCGCCAGCAGCTCGGGACAGGGGAACCACGAGCAGTACTTC.

A few counts support this clone. One end of the junction does not line up with germline, which may come from a read error. V and J are TRBV7-9 and TRBJ2-7; D is ambiguous. This CDR3 is built from 12 residues. Per germline, CDR1 SEHNR and CDR2 FQNEAQ (reference sequence). CDR3 DNA: TGTGCCAGCAGCTTAACTACAAGGAGCCCTCTCTTC. Translated: CASSLTTRSPLF.

The chain joins TRBV5-4 to TRBJ1-2, with D perhaps TRBD1 (5 bases). The V gene's germline CDR1 is SGHNT and CDR2 YYREEE (reference sequence). CDR3 length equals 16 residues. Deletions cut 6 bases from V and 7 bases from J, with 25 bases between. DNA of the CDR3: TGTGCCAGCACCCGGCCAGGAGACAGAGATTTGGGTGGCTACACCTTC. Translating gives CASTRPGDRDLGGYTF.

The chain carries TRBV5-5 and TRBJ1-2, with a tentative D call TRBD1 (6 bases). The V gene lost 1 base and the J gene lost 4 bases, with 11 bases spanning the gap. This CDR3 has 14 residues. In germline, CDR1 is SGHKS, CDR2 YYEKEE (reference sequence). DNA of the CDR3: TGTGCCAGCAGCTTGACGGACAGCCTCTATGGCTACACCTTC. It specifies CASSLTDSLYGYTF.

The rearrangement joins TRBV7-2 to TRBJ1-3, with TRBD1 matching over 8 bases. V lost 5 bases, J lost 0 bases, and 6 bases stayed unmatched. The CDR3 is 16 amino acids. The V gene's germline CDR1 is SGHTA and CDR2 FQGNSA. Here the CDR3 reads CASSSAGGHSGNTIYF. The CDR3 region has the DNA TGTGCCAGCAGCAGCGCAGGGGGCCACTCTGGAAACACCATATATTTT. The whole variable domain, remainder taken from reference TRBV7-2 and TRBJ1-3, is GAGVSQSPSNKVTEKGKDVELRCDPISGHTALYWYRQSLGQGLEFLIYFQGNSAPDKSGLPSDRFSAERTGGSVSTLTIQRTQQEDSAVYLCASSSAGGHSGNTIYFGEGSWLTVV.

The rearrangement links TRBV7-9 to TRBJ2-5; 9 positions agree with TRBD2. With 5 bases clipped from V and 4 bases from J, the junction kept 11 bases outside the gene matches. The germline CDR1 and CDR2 sequences are SEHNR and FQNEAQ (reference sequence). CDR3 length: 16 amino acids. In DNA form, the CDR3 reads TGTGCCAGCAGCGCACGACTAGCGGAGGGCGTAGAGACCCAGTACTTC. Translation gives CASSARLAEGVETQYF.

The chain uses TRBV6-5 and TRBJ1-3; perhaps TRBD1 as D (6 bases). The CDR3 runs 16 residues. V dropped 2 bases and J dropped 0 bases, with 11 bases sitting between them. Looked up from germline, CDR1 is MNHEY and CDR2 is SVGAGI. The CDR3 sequence is CASSYAGATSGNTIYF. CDR3 DNA sequence: TGTGCCAGCAGTTACGCAGGGGCGACCTCTGGAAACACCATATATTTT.

This clone was recorded a few times. The J gene is TRBJ1-1, the V gene TRBV5-1, with a possible D match to TRBD1 (6 bases). The V gene lost 1 base and the J gene lost 1 base, with 14 bases spanning the gap. CDR3 length: 16 amino acids. CDR1 SGHRS and CDR2 YFSETQ come from the germline V gene. CDR3 DNA sequence: TGCGCCAGCAGCTTGACAGGGCTACCACCGAACACTGAAGCTTTCTTT. Its translation is CASSLTGLPPNTEAFF.

V gene TRBV3-1 (or the pseudogene TRBV3-2) combines with J gene TRBJ1-1; 7 positions agree with TRBD1. Germline CDR1 LGHDT, CDR2 YNNKEL (reference sequence). Germline trimming cut 4 bases from V and 1 base from J; bases unmatched to any gene: 3. The CDR3 is 14 residues long. CDR3 in DNA: TGTGCCAGCAGCCGAGGGACAGCGAACACTGAAGCTTTCTTT. Translation gives CASSRGTANTEAFF.

V usage is TRBV10-3 and J usage is TRBJ1-6, with D possibly being TRBD1 (5 bases). The germline V and J ends were trimmed by 0 bases and 14 bases, with 8 bases remaining between them. This CDR3 region has 12 residues. Looked up from germline, CDR1 is ENHRY and CDR2 is SYGVKD. CDR3 sequence (DNA): TGTGCCATCAGTGAGTCGGAGGGGTCCCTCCACTTT. This gives the protein CAISESEGSLHF.

V and J are TRBV28 and TRBJ2-7, with a weak D call TRBD1 (6 bases). V was shortened by 6 bases and J by 0 bases, with 9 bases between the two germline ends. The CDR3 contains 13 residues. Germline loops: CDR1 MDHEN, CDR2 SYDVKM. The CDR3 sequence: CASRRQASYEQYF. CDR3 nucleotide sequence: TGTGCCAGCAGAAGACAGGCCTCCTACGAGCAGTACTTC.

The V call is TRBV24-1, the J call TRBJ1-1; D perhaps matches TRBD1 (6 bases). Trimming removed 4 bases from V and 7 bases from J, with 12 bases in between. CDR1 and CDR2 (germline): KGHDR, SFDVKD. The CDR3 covers 13 residues. CDR3 region: CATSDYDRNEAFF. The CDR3 DNA follows: TGTGCCACCAGTGACTACGACAGGAATGAAGCTTTCTTT.

This sequence joins TRBV6-5 and TRBJ1-5; D uncertain. V lost 6 bases and J 3 bases, leaving 12 bases between the germline ends. Germline V gene sequence: CDR1 MNHEY, CDR2 SVGAGI. The CDR3 has 14 amino acids. The DNA for the CDR3 is TGTGCCAGCAGCCCCCCCGGGAACAATCAGCCCCAGCATTTT. Translation gives CASSPPGNNQPQHF.

CDR3 nucleotides: TGTGCCAGCAGCACGGACAGGGGCCCCTACGAGCAGTACTTC. It encodes CASSTDRGPYEQYF. The V and J genes are TRBV28 and TRBJ2-7; 9 nucleotides align to TRBD1. Germline V gives CDR1 MDHEN, CDR2 SYDVKM. The J segment lost 2 bases and the V segment lost 6 bases, leaving 5 bases of the junction unmatched. The CDR3 contains 14 residues.

CDR3 nucleotides: TGTGCCAGCTCACCAGAGACAGCCAATCAGCCCCAGCATTTT. The encoded protein is CASSPETANQPQHF. The V call is TRBV18, the J call TRBJ1-5; a weak D match, TRBD1 (5 bases). CDR3 length: 14 residues. The germline gives CDR1 KGHSH, CDR2 LQKENI. The germline V and J ends were trimmed by 2 bases and 3 bases, with 8 bases remaining between them.

The table lists this clone with a count of one. V and J are TRBV13 and TRBJ2-1; 11 nucleotides agree with TRBD2. This CDR3 comprises 15 residues. J gave up 5 bases and V 5 bases, and 5 bases lay outside the gene matches. Germline V gene data show CDR1 as PRHDT and CDR2 as FYEKMQ (reference sequence). The CDR3 nucleotides read TGTGCCAGCAGCGTGGGACTAGCGGATGACAATGAGCAGTTCTTC. Amino acid sequence: CASSVGLADDNEQFF.

This chain uses TRBV28 with TRBJ1-6; 7 positions match TRBD1. Germline V gives CDR1 MDHEN, CDR2 SYDVKM. CDR3 size: 15 residues. V lost 1 base, J lost 7 bases, and 4 bases stayed unmatched. Written as DNA, the CDR3 is TGTGCCAGCAGTTTATCTCCGACAGGGAATTCACCCCTCCACTTT. Encoded protein: CASSLSPTGNSPLHF.

The chain joins TRBV27 to TRBJ1-2; 7 nucleotides match TRBD1. The CDR3 length is 11 residues. V was clipped by 5 bases and J by 8 bases; unmatched bases: 2. Germline CDR1 reads MNHEY; CDR2 reads SMNVEV (reference sequence). CDR3 nucleotide sequence: TGTGCCAGCAGTAGGGGGCAAGGCTACACCTTC. Translating gives CASSRGQGYTF.

This clone was seen many times. The rearrangement joins TRBV18 to TRBJ1-1, with unresolved D. This CDR3 has 16 residues. CDR1 is KGHSH, CDR2 LQKENI, per germline. V gave up 4 bases and J gave up 4 bases, with 19 bases separating them. DNA of the CDR3: TGTGCCAGCTCACGAGGATGGGAGGGTTTAAGCACTGAAGCTTTCTTT. Its translation is CASSRGWEGLSTEAFF.

This chain joins TRBV5-1 and TRBJ2-3, with a possible D match to TRBD1 (5 bases). V was trimmed by 3 bases and J by 1 base, leaving 12 bases between them. CDR3 length equals 15 residues. The germline CDR1 and CDR2 sequences are SGHRS and YFSETQ. DNA for the CDR3: TGCGCCAGCAGCTCAGGGATCGATCGCACAGATACGCAGTATTTT. Its translation: CASSSGIDRTDTQYF.